The 13 T cell receptor beta chains listed next were all sequenced from one sample in a study of T cells in localized non-small cell lung cancer. Assay used: immunoSEQ multiplex PCR; TCRdb lists only in-frame clones, some missing. The table records about 21,000 clones, 70% to 85% of them present only once. The input for sequencing was peripheral blood, taken before any cancer treatment. The receptors originated from a man between 40 and 70 years old with stage I lung adenocarcinoma.

The gene calls are TRBV18 and TRBJ2-7; D call uncertain. V gave up 3 bases and J gave up 2 bases, with 14 bases separating them. The CDR3 consists of 15 residues. Germline CDR1 is KGHSH and CDR2 is LQKENI. The CDR3 sequence is CASSPLLSPPYEQYF. The CDR3 DNA is TGTGCCAGCTCACCGCTTCTATCTCCACCCTACGAGCAGTACTTC.

V is TRBV30 and J is TRBJ2-3; D is ambiguous. V gave up 5 bases and J gave up 1 base, with 16 bases separating them. This CDR3 spans 15 amino acids. CDR1 GTSNPN and CDR2 SVGIG come from the germline V gene (reference sequence). CDR3 DNA: TGTGCCTGGGTCTCTCAGCCTTGGGGCACAGATACGCAGTATTTT. The encoded protein is CAWVSQPWGTDTQYF.

The J gene is TRBJ2-7, the V gene TRBV5-1, with 12 bases fitting TRBD2. Looked up from germline, CDR1 is SGHRS and CDR2 is YFSETQ. V dropped 0 bases and J dropped 0; count of bases not matched to a gene: 7. The CDR3 runs to 18 residues. CDR3 coding DNA: TGCGCCAGCAGCTTGGTGACTAGCGGGGGCATTCCCTCCTACGAGCAGTACTTC. This translates into CASSLVTSGGIPSYEQYF. The entire variable domain, with the rest obtained from reference TRBV5-1 and TRBJ2-7, is as follows: KAGVTQTPRYLIKTRGQQVTLSCSPISGHRSVSWYQQTPGQGLQFLFEYFSETQRNKGNFPGRFSGRQFSNSRSEMNVSTLELGDSALYLCASSLVTSGGIPSYEQYFGPGTRLTVT.

The chain employs TRBV5-1 and TRBJ2-1; 12 bases fit TRBD2. CDR1 is SGHRS and CDR2 is YFSETQ in the germline V gene. CDR3 size: 15 residues. With V trimmed by 1 base and J by 5 bases, 1 base remained unmatched. Here the CDR3 reads CASSLRTSGDNEQFF. The CDR3 nucleotides are TGCGCCAGCAGCTTGAGGACTAGCGGGGACAATGAGCAGTTCTTC.

The chain links TRBV7-2 to TRBJ2-2; 7 bases agree with TRBD1. The germline V gene encodes CDR1 SGHTA and CDR2 FQGNSA. V was pared by 3 bases and J by 0 bases, with 7 bases of the junction left unmatched. The CDR3 runs to 17 residues. The chain's CDR3 is CASSLRRDRANTGELFF. In nucleotides, the CDR3 is TGTGCCAGCAGCTTGAGAAGGGACAGAGCGAACACCGGGGAGCTGTTTTTT. Full variable domain (remainder filled in from reference TRBV7-2 and TRBJ2-2): GAGVSQSPSNKVTEKGKDVELRCDPISGHTALYWYRQSLGQGLEFLIYFQGNSAPDKSGLPSDRFSAERTGGSVSTLTIQRTQQEDSAVYLCASSLRRDRANTGELFFGEGSRLTVL.

This clone was detected once. The chain joins TRBV5-5 to TRBJ2-7; D unresolved. With 4 bases removed from V and 0 bases from J, the gap between germline ends came to 11 bases. Looked up from germline, CDR1 is SGHKS and CDR2 is YYEKEE (reference sequence). The CDR3 is made up of 14 amino acids. CDR3 residues: CASSPYLSSYEQYF. The CDR3 region has the DNA TGTGCCAGCAGCCCTTACCTTAGCTCCTACGAGCAGTACTTC.

V usage is TRBV11-2 and J usage is TRBJ2-1; the D is unclear. Germline loops: CDR1 SGHAT, CDR2 FQNNGV. Trimming left V 5 bases short and J 3 bases short, with 8 bases between. This CDR3 spans 13 amino acids. DNA for the CDR3: TGTGCCAGCAGCCCGAGGTACTACAATGAGCAGTTCTTC. This gives the protein CASSPRYYNEQFF.

The chain has TRBV27 and TRBJ2-1; 14 nucleotides align to TRBD2. The CDR3 loop spans 18 amino acids. The J segment lost 4 bases and the V segment lost 2 bases, leaving 7 bases of the junction unmatched. CDR1 MNHEY and CDR2 SMNVEV come from the germline V gene (reference sequence). The CDR3 spells CASSLGPGTSGGYNEQFF. CDR3 in DNA: TGTGCCAGCAGTTTAGGCCCCGGGACTAGCGGGGGTTACAATGAGCAGTTCTTC.

This chain uses TRBV27 with TRBJ2-3; 7 bases are shared with TRBD2. The germline V gene encodes CDR1 MNHEY and CDR2 SMNVEV (reference sequence). The CDR3 length is 16 residues. V trimming: 0 bases; J trimming: 6 bases; junction bases outside the gene matches: 9. The CDR3 nucleotides are TGTGCCAGCAGTTTATCGGTAGCGGGCGGTGGGGATACGCAGTATTTT. This translates into CASSLSVAGGGDTQYF.

This clone was seen a handful of times. At the DNA level, this CDR3 is encoded by other sequences in the same sample as well. The CDR3 region is CASRPSGRNNEQFF. The CDR3 nucleotides are TGCGCCAGCAGACCTAGCGGGAGGAACAATGAGCAGTTCTTC. This chain joins TRBV5-1 and TRBJ2-1; 11 positions agree with TRBD2. Germline values: CDR1 SGHRS, CDR2 YFSETQ. Trimming cost V 5 bases and J 5 bases; bases outside gene matches: 3. There are 14 residues in the CDR3.

The chain has TRBV19 and TRBJ1-4; D is possibly TRBD1 (5 bases). Germline V gene sequence: CDR1 LNHDA, CDR2 SQIVND (reference sequence). V was shortened by 5 bases and J by 3 bases, with 19 bases between the two germline ends. The CDR3 length is 17 residues. This CDR3 reads CASSLSLGDGSNEKLFF. CDR3 coding DNA: TGTGCCAGTAGTCTGTCCCTTGGGGACGGCTCTAATGAAAAACTGTTTTTT.

The chain employs TRBV7-6 and TRBJ2-3, with D perhaps matching TRBD2 (7 bases). The CDR3 loop spans 14 amino acids. V lost 6 bases to trimming and J lost 1 base, with 11 bases between them. Germline-derived CDR1 and CDR2 are SGHVS and FNYEAQ. CDR3 residues: CASSRGGGTDTQYF. For the CDR3, the DNA is TGTGCCAGCAGTAGGGGGGGCGGCACAGATACGCAGTATTTT. The complete variable domain, with remaining parts taken from reference TRBV7-6 and TRBJ2-3, reads GAGVSQSPRYKVTKRGQDVALRCDPISGHVSLYWYRQALGQGPEFLTYFNYEAQQDKSGLPNDRFSAERPEGSISTLTIQRTEQRDSAMYRCASSRGGGTDTQYFGPGTRLTVL.

This clone is a singleton in its sample. CDR3 in amino acids: CASSFRGTGAAFF. CDR3 nucleotides: TGTGCCAGCAGCTTCAGGGGGACAGGGGCAGCTTTCTTT. This chain joins TRBV5-8 and TRBJ1-1; 10 bases agree with TRBD1. Germline V gene sequence: CDR1 SGHTS, CDR2 YDEGEE. Trimming took 2 bases from V and 10 from J; bases not matched to a gene: 5. The CDR3 is made up of 13 amino acids.